These 10 T cell receptor beta chains share one sample of origin, sequenced in a study of low-dose radiotherapy and immunotherapy resistance in tumors. The time point here: before trial treatment. Gene-specific TRAV and TRBV primers were used for first-strand cDNA, covering alpha and beta chains. Amplification, which lasted roughly 22 PCR cycles, used a constant-region primer and V-primer adapter to amplify TCRs. TCRdb itself ran the reads through MiXCR, one entry per CDR3 protein. The sample yields tens of thousands of distinct CDR3 sequences, about a quarter seen once. The starting material was PBMCs, obtained before treatment. All receptors derive from a male donor with rectosigmoid adenocarcinoma.

Details on this clonotype: This likely stems from a read error, as it lies one base from a far larger clone. J is TRBJ2-1 and V is TRBV18; D is possibly TRBD1 (5 bases). CDR1 is KGHSH and CDR2 is LQKENI in the germline V gene. CDR3 length: 12 amino acids. V was trimmed by 3 bases and J by 10 bases, leaving 10 bases between them. This CDR3 reads CASSPRVGEQFF. The CDR3 DNA follows: TGTGCCAGCTCACCCAGGGTTGGCGAGCAGTTCTTC.

Concerning this clonotype: A far larger clone is off by one base, so a read error is likely. This sequence joins TRBV12-5 and TRBJ2-7; unclear D gene. Trimming left V 0 bases short and J 7 bases short, with 22 bases between. This CDR3 spans 17 amino acids. Germline V gene data show CDR1 as LGHNT and CDR2 as FRNRAP. The CDR3 is CASGLVRARGRHNEQYF. The CDR3 DNA reads as TGTGCTAGTGGTTTGGTACGGGCTAGAGGCAGACACAATGAGCAGTACTTC.

This clonotype was picked up many times. The rearrangement links TRBV28 to TRBJ1-2; D is possibly TRBD1 (6 bases). The CDR3 length is 16 residues. Germline V gene lookup returns CDR1 MDHEN and CDR2 SYDVKM. V lost 4 bases and J 0 bases, leaving 15 bases between the germline ends. CDR3 sequence: CASSSPSDSPNYGYTF. CDR3 DNA sequence: TGTGCCAGCAGTTCTCCCTCGGACAGCCCTAACTATGGCTACACCTTC.

This clonotype was counted ten times or more. This chain joins TRBV30 and TRBJ2-5; TRBD2 aligns across 9 bases. Germline CDR1 is GTSNPN and CDR2 is SVGIG (reference sequence). The CDR3 contains 15 residues. The J segment lost 5 bases and the V segment lost 1 base, leaving 8 bases of the junction unmatched. Written as DNA, the CDR3 is TGTGCCTGGAGTGACGGCGCGGGGGGGCTCGAGACCCAGTACTTC. Amino acids: CAWSDGAGGLETQYF.

By share, this clonotype ranks as medium-sized. The gene calls are TRBV6-1 and TRBJ1-5; D gene ambiguous. The CDR3 is 13 amino acids. V lost 6 bases to trimming and J lost 5 bases, with 11 bases between them. The V gene's germline CDR1 is MNHNS and CDR2 SASEGT. The CDR3 spells CASSETRDQPQHF. CDR3 DNA: TGTGCCAGCAGCGAGACAAGGGATCAGCCCCAGCATTTT.

CDR3 amino acids: CASSSSGKYGYTF. The CDR3, as DNA: TGTGCCAGCAGTTCCTCAGGAAAATATGGCTACACCTTC. The V and J genes are TRBV27 and TRBJ1-2; D unclear. V was clipped by 4 bases and J by 5 bases, with 11 bases between them. CDR1 MNHEY and CDR2 SMNVEV come from the germline V gene (reference sequence). This CDR3 is built from 13 residues.

This clonotype has at least ten counts. The chain recombines TRBV7-2 with TRBJ1-5; perhaps TRBD1 as D (6 bases). V dropped 2 bases and J dropped 2 bases, with 16 bases sitting between them. The CDR3 extends over 17 amino acids. Germline V gene sequence: CDR1 SGHTA, CDR2 FQGNSA. Here the CDR3 reads CASSLRGGGVGNQPQHF. The CDR3 nucleotides are TGTGCCAGCAGCTTAAGGGGGGGGGGGGTAGGCAATCAGCCCCAGCATTTT.

This clonotype was observed many times. This sequence joins TRBV2 and TRBJ2-7, with 8 bases fitting TRBD2. Unmatched junction bases numbered 8, after V lost 4 bases and J lost 6 bases. The V gene's germline CDR1 is SNHLY and CDR2 FYNNEI. The CDR3 has 14 amino acids. CDR3 sequence reads: CASSAGTRVSEQYF. The CDR3 DNA follows: TGTGCCAGCAGTGCCGGGACTAGAGTGAGCGAGCAGTACTTC.

Ten or more counts support this clonotype. V and J are TRBV5-1 and TRBJ2-4; no clear D. CDR1 is SGHRS and CDR2 is YFSETQ in the germline V gene. V shed 1 base and J shed 6 bases, with 11 bases lying between them. CDR3 size: 14 residues. The CDR3, as DNA: TGCGCCAGCAGCTTGATGGAACCGGGAAACATTCAGTACTTC. Protein product: CASSLMEPGNIQYF.

This clonotype was seen ten or more times. The chain is built from TRBV19 and TRBJ1-2, with 9 bases matching TRBD1. The CDR3 length is 14 residues. Germline lookup yields CDR1 LNHDA and CDR2 SQIVND (reference sequence). J was trimmed by 7 bases and V by 6 bases; bases with no gene match: 9. CDR3 protein: CASSRSLDRGGYTF. For the CDR3, the DNA is TGTGCCAGTAGCAGGAGCCTGGACAGGGGTGGCTACACCTTC.